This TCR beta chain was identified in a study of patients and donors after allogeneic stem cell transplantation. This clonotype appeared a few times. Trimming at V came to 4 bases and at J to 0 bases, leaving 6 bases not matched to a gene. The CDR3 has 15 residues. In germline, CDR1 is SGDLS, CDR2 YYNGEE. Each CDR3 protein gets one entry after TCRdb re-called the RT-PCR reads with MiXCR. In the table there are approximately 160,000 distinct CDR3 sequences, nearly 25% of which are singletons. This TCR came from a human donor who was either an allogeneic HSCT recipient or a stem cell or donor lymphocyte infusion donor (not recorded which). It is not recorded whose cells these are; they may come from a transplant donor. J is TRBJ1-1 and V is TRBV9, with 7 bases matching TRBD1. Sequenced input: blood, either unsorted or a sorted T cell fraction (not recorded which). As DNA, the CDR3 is TGTGCCAGCAGCTCGCAGGGGGACTTGAACACTGAAGCTTTCTTT. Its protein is CASSSQGDLNTEAFF.